Described below is a single T cell receptor beta chain sequence and its context. The authors ran a second PCR of 7 to 11 cycles using a sample-barcoded 5' primer and a J-beta primer mix. From the 5' RACE reads, TCRdb called clonotypes with MiXCR, one entry per CDR3 protein. Of roughly 800,000 distinct CDR3 sequences listed, around a quarter are singletons. The germline V gene has CDR1 MDHEN and CDR2 SYDVKM. CDR3 length: 16 amino acids. Trimming shortened V by 7 bases and J by 3 bases, and 19 bases separated the two germline ends. The data stem from a study of blood T cells in healthy people across ages. As for the study in general: About one barcoded beta molecule per two T cells was captured by template switching.

This sample was shared with a second study, whose subject was T cells of mothers and their children.

The sample was blood. The source of this sequence is a boy younger than 18 in good health. The chain employs TRBV28 and TRBJ1-5; D gene ambiguous. CDR3 bases: TGTGCCAGCACTTCCCCCCCGGCGGGGTACAATCAGCCCCAGCATTTT. Protein product: CASTSPPAGYNQPQHF. Drawing the rest from reference TRBV28 and TRBJ1-5, the complete variable domain is DVKVTQSSRYLVKRTGEKVFLECVQDMDHENMFWYRQDPGLGLRLIYFSYDVKMKEKGDIPEGYSVSREKKERFSLILESASTNQTSMYLCASTSPPAGYNQPQHFGDGTRLSIL.